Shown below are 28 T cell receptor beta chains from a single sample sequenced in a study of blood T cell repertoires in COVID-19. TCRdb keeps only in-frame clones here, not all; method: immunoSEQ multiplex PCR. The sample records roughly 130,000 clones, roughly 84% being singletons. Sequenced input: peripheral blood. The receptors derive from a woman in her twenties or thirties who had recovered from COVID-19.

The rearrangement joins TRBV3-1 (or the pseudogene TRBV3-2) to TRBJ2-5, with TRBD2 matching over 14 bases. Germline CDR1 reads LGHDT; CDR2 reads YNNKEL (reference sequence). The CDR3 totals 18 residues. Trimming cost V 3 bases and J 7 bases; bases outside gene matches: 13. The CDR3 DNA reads TGTGCCAGCAGCCACAGGGTACCGGGACTAGCGGGAGCGGGGACCCAGTACTTC. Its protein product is CASSHRVPGLAGAGTQYF.

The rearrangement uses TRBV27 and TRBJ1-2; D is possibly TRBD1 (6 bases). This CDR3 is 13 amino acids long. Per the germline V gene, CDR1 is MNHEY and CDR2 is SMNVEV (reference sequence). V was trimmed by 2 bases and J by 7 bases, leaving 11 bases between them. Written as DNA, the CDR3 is TGTGCCAGCAGTTTAAGGGGGACGGGTGGCTACACCTTC. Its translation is CASSLRGTGGYTF.

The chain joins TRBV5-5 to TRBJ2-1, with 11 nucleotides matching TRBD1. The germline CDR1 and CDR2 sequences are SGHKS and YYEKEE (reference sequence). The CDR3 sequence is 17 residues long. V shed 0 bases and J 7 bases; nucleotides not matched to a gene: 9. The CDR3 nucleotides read TGTGCCAGCAGCTTGGCTGCCGGGACAGGGGGGAATAATGAGCAGTTCTTC. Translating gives CASSLAAGTGGNNEQFF.

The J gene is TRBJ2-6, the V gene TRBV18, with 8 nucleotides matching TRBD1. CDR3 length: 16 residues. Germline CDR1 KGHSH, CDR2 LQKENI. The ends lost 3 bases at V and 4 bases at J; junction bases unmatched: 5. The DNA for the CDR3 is TGTGCCAGCTCACCCTGGACAGGGACCGGGGCCAACGTCCTGACTTTC. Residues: CASSPWTGTGANVLTF.

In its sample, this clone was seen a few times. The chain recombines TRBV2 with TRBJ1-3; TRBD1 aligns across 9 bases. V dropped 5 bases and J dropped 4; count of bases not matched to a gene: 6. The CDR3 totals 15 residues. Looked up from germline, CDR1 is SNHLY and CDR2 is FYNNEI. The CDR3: CASSQQGARGNTIYF. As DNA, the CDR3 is TGTGCCAGCAGTCAACAGGGGGCGCGAGGAAACACCATATATTTT.

The CDR3 reads CASSTRGTYGYTF. CDR3 bases: TGTGCCAGCAGCACCCGGGGGACCTATGGCTACACCTTC. This chain joins TRBV5-6 and TRBJ1-2, with D maybe TRBD1 (5 bases). The germline V gene has CDR1 SGHDT and CDR2 YYEEEE. CDR3 length: 13 amino acids. V lost 4 bases and J lost 4, with 11 bases in between. The variable domain in full, completed from reference TRBV5-6 and TRBJ1-2, reads DAGVTQSPTHLIKTRGQQVTLRCSPKSGHDTVSWYQQALGQGPQFIFQYYEEEERQRGNFPDRFSGHQFPNYSSELNVNALLLGDSALYLCASSTRGTYGYTFGSGTRLTVV.

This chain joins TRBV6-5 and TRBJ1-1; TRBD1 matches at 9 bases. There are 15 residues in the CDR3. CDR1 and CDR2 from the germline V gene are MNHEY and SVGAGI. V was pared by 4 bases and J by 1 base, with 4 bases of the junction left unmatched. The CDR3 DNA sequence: TGTGCCAGCAGTTTTACAGGGGGCGAGAACACTGAAGCTTTCTTT. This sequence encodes CASSFTGGENTEAFF.

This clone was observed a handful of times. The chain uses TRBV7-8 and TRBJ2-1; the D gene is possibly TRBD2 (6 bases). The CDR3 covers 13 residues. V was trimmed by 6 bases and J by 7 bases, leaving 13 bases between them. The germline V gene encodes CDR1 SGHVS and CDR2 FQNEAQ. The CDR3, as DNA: TGTGCCAGCAGGGGGGGATCTACAAATGAGCAGTTCTTC. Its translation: CASRGGSTNEQFF.

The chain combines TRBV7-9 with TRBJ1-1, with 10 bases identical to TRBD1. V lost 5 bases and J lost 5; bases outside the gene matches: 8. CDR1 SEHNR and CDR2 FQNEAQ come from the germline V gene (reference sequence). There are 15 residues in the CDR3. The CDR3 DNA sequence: TGTGCCAGCAGCGCTGGGACAGGGGTTGAAACTGAAGCTTTCTTT. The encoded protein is CASSAGTGVETEAFF.

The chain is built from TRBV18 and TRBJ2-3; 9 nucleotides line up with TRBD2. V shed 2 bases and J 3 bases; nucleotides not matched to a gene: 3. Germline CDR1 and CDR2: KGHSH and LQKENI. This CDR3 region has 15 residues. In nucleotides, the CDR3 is TGTGCCAGCTCACCAGGGCTAGCGGGGACAGATACGCAGTATTTT. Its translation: CASSPGLAGTDTQYF.

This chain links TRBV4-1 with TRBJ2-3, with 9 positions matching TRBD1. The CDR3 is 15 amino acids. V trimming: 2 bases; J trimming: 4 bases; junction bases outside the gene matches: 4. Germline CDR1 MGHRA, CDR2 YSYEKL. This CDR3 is CASSQPGQGSDTQYF. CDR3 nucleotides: TGCGCCAGCAGCCAACCGGGACAGGGTTCAGATACGCAGTATTTT.

CDR3: CSVVAGSTYEQYF. The CDR3 DNA reads TGCAGCGTTGTGGCAGGTTCTACCTACGAGCAGTACTTC. V and J are TRBV29-1 and TRBJ2-7, with unresolved D. Trimming removed 4 bases at V and 2 bases at J, with 12 bases between. Germline CDR1 is SQVTM and CDR2 is ANQGSEA. This CDR3 contains 13 residues.

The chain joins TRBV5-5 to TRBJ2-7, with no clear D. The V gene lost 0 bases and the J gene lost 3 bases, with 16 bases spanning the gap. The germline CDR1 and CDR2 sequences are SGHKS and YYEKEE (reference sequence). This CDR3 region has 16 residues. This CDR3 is CASSLVPTAVLYEQYF. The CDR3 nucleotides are TGTGCCAGCAGCTTGGTTCCAACAGCCGTTCTCTACGAGCAGTACTTC.

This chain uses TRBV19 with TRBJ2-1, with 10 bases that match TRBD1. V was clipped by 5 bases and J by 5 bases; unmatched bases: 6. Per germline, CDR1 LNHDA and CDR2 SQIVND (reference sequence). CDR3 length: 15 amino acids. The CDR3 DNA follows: TGTGCCAGTAGTCCTCAGACAGGGGGCAACAATGAGCAGTTCTTC. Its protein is CASSPQTGGNNEQFF.

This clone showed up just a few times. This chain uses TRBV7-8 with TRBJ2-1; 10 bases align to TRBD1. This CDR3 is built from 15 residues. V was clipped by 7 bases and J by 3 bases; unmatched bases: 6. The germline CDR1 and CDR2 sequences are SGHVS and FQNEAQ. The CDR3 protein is CASNAGQGDYNEQFF. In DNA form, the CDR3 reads TGTGCCAGCAACGCTGGACAGGGGGACTACAATGAGCAGTTCTTC.

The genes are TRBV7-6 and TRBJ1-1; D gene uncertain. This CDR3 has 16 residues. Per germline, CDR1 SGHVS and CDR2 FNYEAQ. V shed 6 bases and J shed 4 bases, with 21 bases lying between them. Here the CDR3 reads CASREYRTSEGTEAFF. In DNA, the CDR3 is TGTGCCAGCAGAGAATATCGGACCTCCGAGGGCACTGAAGCTTTCTTT.

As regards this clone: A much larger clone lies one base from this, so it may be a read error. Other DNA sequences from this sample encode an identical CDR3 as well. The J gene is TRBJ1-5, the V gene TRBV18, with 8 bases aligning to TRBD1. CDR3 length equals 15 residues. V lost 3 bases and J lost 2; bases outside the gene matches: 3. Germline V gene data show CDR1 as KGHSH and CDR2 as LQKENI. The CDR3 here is CASSPDRGGNQPQHF. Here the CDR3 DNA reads TGTGCCAGCTCACCCGACAGGGGAGGCAATCAGCCCCAGCATTTT.

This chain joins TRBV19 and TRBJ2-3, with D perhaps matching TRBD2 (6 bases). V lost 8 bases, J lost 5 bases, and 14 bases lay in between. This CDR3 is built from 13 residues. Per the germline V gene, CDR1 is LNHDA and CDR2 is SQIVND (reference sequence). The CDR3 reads CASRRGAGDTQYF. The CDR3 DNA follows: TGTGCCAGTCGGAGGGGCGCGGGAGATACGCAGTATTTT.

CDR3 protein: CASRDRGIRYGYTF. CDR3 nucleotides: TGTGCCAGCAGGGACAGGGGGATACGGTATGGCTACACCTTC. V is TRBV6-5 and J is TRBJ1-2; TRBD1 matches at 10 bases. The J segment lost 5 bases and the V segment lost 6 bases, leaving 6 bases of the junction unmatched. The CDR3 extends over 14 amino acids. The germline CDR1 and CDR2 sequences are MNHEY and SVGAGI.

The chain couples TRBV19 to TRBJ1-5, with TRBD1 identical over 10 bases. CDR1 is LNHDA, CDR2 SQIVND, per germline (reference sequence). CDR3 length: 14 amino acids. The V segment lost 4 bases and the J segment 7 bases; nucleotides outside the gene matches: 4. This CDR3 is CASSRGTGAQPQHF. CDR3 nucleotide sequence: TGTGCCAGTAGTAGAGGGACAGGGGCCCAGCCCCAGCATTTT.

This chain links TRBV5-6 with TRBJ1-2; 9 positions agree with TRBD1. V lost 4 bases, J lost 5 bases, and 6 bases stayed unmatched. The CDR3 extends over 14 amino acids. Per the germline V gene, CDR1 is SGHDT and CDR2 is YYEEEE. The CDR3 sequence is CASSVTGTGYGYTF. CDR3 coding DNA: TGTGCCAGCAGCGTAACCGGGACAGGGTATGGCTACACCTTC.

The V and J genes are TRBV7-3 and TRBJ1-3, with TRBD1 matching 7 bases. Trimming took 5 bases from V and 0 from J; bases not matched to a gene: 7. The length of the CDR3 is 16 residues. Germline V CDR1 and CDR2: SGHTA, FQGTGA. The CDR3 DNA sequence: TGTGCCAGCAGCCTCGGACAGGCGGGCTCTGGAAACACCATATATTTT. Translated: CASSLGQAGSGNTIYF.

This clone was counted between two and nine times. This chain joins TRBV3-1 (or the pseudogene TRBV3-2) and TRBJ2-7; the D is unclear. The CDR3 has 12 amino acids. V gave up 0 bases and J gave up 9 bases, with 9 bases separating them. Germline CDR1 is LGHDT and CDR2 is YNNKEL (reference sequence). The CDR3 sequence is CASSQDLAVQYF. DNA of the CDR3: TGTGCCAGCAGCCAAGATCTCGCGGTGCAGTACTTC.

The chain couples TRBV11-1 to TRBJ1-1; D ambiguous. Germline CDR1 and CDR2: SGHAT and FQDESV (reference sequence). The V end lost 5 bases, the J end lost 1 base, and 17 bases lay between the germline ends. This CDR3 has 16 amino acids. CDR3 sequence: CASSPGSFSANTEAFF. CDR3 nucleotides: TGTGCCAGCAGCCCGGGGTCATTTTCGGCGAACACTGAAGCTTTCTTT.

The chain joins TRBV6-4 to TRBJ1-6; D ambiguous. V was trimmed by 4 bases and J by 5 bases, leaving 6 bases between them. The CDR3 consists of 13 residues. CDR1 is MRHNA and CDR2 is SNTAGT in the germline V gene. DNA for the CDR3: TGTGCCAGCAGTGCAAAAAATAATTCACCCCTCCACTTT. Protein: CASSAKNNSPLHF.

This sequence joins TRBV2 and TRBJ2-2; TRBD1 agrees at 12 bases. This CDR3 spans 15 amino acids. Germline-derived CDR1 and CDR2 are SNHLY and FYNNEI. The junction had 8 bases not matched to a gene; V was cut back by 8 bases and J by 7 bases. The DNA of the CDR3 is TGTGCCAGCCAGCCGGGACAGGGGGCAAACGGGGAGCTGTTTTTT. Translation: CASQPGQGANGELFF.

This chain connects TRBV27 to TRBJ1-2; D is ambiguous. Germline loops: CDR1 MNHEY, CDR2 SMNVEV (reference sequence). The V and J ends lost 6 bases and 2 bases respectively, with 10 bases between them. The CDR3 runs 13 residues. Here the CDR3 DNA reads TGTGCCAGCAGCGTAGACGGGAACTATGGCTACACCTTC. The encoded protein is CASSVDGNYGYTF.

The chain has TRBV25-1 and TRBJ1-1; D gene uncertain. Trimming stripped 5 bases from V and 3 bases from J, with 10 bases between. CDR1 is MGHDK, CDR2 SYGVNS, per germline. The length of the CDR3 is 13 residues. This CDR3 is CASSQQLYTEAFF. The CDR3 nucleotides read TGTGCCAGCAGTCAACAGTTATACACTGAAGCTTTCTTT.